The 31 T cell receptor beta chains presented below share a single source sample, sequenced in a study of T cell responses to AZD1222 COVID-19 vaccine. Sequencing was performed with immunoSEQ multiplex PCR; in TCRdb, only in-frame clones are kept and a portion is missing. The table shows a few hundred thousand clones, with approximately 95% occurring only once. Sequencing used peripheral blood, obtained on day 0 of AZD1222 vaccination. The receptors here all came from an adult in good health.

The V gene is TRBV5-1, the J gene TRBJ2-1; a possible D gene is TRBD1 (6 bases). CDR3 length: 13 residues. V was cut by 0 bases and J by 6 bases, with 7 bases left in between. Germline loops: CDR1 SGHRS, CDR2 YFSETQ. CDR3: CASSLGQVNEQFF. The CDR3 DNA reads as TGCGCCAGCAGCTTGGGACAGGTCAATGAGCAGTTCTTC.

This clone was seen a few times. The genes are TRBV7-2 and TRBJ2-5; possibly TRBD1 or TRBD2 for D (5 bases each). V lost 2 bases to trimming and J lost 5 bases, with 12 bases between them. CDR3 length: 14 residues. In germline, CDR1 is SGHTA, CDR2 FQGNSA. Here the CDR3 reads CASSLWQGGETQYF. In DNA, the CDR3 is TGTGCCAGCAGCTTATGGCAGGGCGGGGAGACCCAGTACTTC.

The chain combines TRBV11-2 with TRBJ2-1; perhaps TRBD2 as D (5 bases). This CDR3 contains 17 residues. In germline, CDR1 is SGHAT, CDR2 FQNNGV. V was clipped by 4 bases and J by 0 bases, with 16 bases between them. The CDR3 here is CASSWAVADYSYNEQFF. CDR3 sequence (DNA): TGTGCCAGCAGCTGGGCCGTAGCAGACTACTCCTACAATGAGCAGTTCTTC.

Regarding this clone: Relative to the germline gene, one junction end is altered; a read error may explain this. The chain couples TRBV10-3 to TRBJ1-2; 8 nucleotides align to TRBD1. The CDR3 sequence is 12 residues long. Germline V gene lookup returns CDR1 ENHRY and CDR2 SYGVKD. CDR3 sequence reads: CAISEKDRGKIF. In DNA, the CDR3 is TGTGCCATCAGTGAGAAAGACAGGGGAAAGATCTTC.

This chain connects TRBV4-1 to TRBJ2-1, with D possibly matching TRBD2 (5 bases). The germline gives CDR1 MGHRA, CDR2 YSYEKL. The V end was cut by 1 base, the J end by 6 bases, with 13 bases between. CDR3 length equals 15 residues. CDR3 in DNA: TGCGCCAGCAGCCAAGGGAAGCAGGACTTCAATGAGCAGTTCTTC. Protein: CASSQGKQDFNEQFF.

The DNA for the CDR3 is TGTGCCAGCAGTTTAGTGGGCCAGGGAGAGGCTTTCTTT. The encoded protein is CASSLVGQGEAFF. The rearrangement uses TRBV27 and TRBJ1-1; tentative D call: TRBD1 (5 bases). The CDR3 has 13 amino acids. The V gene's germline CDR1 is MNHEY and CDR2 SMNVEV (reference sequence). V shed 2 bases and J shed 11 bases, with 15 bases lying between them.

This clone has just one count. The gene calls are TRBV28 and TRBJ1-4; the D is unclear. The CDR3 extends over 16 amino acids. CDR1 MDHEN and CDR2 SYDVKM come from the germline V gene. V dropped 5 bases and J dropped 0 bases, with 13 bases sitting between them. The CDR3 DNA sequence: TGTGCCAGCAGTCCAACGGGAGAAGCAACTAATGAAAAACTGTTTTTT. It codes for CASSPTGEATNEKLFF. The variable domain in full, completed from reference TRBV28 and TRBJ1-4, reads DVKVTQSSRYLVKRTGEKVFLECVQDMDHENMFWYRQDPGLGLRLIYFSYDVKMKEKGDIPEGYSVSREKKERFSLILESASTNQTSMYLCASSPTGEATNEKLFFGSGTQLSVL.

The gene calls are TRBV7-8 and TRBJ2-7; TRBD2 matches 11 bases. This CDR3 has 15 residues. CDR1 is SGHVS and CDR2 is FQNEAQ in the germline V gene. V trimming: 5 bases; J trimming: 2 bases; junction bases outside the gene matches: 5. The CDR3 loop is CASSVGTSGPYEQYF. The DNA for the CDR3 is TGTGCCAGCAGCGTGGGGACTAGCGGCCCCTACGAGCAGTACTTC.

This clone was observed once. This chain's CDR3 is CASSRTSGEYNEQFF. The CDR3 DNA reads TGTGCCAGCAGCCGAACTAGCGGAGAGTACAATGAGCAGTTCTTC. This rearrangement joins TRBV7-3 to TRBJ2-1, with 8 bases that match TRBD2. The CDR3 covers 15 residues. Trimming cost V 5 bases and J 4 bases; bases outside gene matches: 7. Germline V gene lookup returns CDR1 SGHTA and CDR2 FQGTGA.

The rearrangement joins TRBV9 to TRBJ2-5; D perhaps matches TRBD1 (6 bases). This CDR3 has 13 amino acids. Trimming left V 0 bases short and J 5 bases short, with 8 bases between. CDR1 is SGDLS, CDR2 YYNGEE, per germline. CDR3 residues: CASSVGQGETQYF. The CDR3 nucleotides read TGTGCCAGCAGCGTAGGCCAGGGGGAGACCCAGTACTTC. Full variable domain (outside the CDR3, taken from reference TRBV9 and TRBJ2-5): DSGVTQTPKHLITATGQRVTLRCSPRSGDLSVYWYQQSLDQGLQFLIQYYNGEERAKGNILERFSAQQFPDLHSELNLSSLELGDSALYFCASSVGQGETQYFGPGTRLLVL.

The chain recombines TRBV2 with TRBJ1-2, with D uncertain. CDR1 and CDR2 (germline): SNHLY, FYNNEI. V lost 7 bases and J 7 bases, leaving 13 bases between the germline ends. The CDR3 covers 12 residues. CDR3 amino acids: CASNDLLGGYTF. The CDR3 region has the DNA TGTGCCAGCAACGACCTCCTGGGTGGCTACACCTTC.

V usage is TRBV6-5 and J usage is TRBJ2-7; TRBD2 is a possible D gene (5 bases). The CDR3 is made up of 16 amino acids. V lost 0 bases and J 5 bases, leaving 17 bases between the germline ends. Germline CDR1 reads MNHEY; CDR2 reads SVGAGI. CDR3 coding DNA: TGTGCCAGCAGTTACTCAATTCGAGGAGGTGCTGACGAGCAGTACTTC. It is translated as CASSYSIRGGADEQYF.

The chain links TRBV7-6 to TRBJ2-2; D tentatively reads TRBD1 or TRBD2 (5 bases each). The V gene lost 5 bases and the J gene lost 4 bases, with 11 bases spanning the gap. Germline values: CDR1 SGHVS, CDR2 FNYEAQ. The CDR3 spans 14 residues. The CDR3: CASSTRDGTGELFF. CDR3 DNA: TGTGCCAGCAGCACCCGGGACGGCACCGGGGAGCTGTTTTTT.

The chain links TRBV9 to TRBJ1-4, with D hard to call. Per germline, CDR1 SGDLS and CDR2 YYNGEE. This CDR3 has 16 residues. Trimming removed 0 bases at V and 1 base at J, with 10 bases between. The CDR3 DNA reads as TGTGCCAGCAGCGTAGAGGGAGGTCGAACTAATGAAAAACTGTTTTTT. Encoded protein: CASSVEGGRTNEKLFF.

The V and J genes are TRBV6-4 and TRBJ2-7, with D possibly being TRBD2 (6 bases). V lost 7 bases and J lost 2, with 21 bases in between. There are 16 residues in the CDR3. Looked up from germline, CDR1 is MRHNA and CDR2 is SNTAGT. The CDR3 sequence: CASNGTGRGDPYEQYF. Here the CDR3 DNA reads TGTGCCAGCAACGGGACCGGGCGGGGTGATCCCTACGAGCAGTACTTC.

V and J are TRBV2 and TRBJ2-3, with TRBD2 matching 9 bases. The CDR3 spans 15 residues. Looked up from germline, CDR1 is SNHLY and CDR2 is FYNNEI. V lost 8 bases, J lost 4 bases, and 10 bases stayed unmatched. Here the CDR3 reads CASGFRGGASDTQYF. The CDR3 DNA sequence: TGTGCCAGCGGGTTTCGCGGGGGGGCCTCAGATACGCAGTATTTT. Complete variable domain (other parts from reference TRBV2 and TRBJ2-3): EPEVTQTPSHQVTQMGQEVILRCVPISNHLYFYWYRQILGQKVEFLVSFYNNEISEKSEIFDDQFSVERPDGSNFTLKIRSTKLEDSAMYFCASGFRGGASDTQYFGPGTRLTVL.

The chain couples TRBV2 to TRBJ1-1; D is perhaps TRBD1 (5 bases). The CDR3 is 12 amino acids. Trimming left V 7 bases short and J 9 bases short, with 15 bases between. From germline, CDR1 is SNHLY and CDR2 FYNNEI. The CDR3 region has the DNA TGTGCCAGCACGGGAGACAGATTTAAAGCTTTCTTT. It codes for CASTGDRFKAFF.

CDR3 nucleotide sequence: TGTGCCAGCAGCTCCGGGACTAGCGGGAGTTTTGAGACCCAGTACTTC. It yields the protein CASSSGTSGSFETQYF. The rearrangement uses TRBV7-3 and TRBJ2-5; 14 nucleotides align to TRBD2. The CDR3 consists of 16 residues. Trimming cost V 4 bases and J 5 bases; bases outside gene matches: 6. From germline, CDR1 is SGHTA and CDR2 FQGTGA.

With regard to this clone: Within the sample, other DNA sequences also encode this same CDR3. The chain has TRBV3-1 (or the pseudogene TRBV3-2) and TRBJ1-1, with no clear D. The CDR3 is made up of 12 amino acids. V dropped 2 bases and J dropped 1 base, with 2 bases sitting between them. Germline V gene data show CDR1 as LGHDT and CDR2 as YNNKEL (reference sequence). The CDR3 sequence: CASSQPNTEAFF. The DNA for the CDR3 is TGTGCCAGCAGCCAACCGAACACTGAAGCTTTCTTT.

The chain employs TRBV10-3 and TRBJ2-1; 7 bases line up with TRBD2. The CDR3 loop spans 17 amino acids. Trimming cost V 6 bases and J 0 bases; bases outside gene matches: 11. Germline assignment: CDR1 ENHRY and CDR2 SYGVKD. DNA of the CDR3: TGTGCCATCAGGGGGATGGCGGGAGAAACCTCCTACAATGAGCAGTTCTTC. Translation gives CAIRGMAGETSYNEQFF.

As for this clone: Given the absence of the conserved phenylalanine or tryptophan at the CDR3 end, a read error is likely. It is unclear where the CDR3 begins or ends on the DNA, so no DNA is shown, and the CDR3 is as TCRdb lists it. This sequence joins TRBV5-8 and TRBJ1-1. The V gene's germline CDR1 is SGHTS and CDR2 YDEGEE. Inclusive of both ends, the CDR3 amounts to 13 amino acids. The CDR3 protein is CASSLSPGGKSVL.

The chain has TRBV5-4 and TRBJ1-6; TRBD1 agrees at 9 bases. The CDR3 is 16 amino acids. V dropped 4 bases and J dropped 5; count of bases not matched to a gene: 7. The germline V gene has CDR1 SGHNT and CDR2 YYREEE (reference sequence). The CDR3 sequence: CASSGPRTGDNSPLHF. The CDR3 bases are TGTGCCAGCAGCGGTCCGAGGACAGGGGATAATTCACCCCTCCACTTT.

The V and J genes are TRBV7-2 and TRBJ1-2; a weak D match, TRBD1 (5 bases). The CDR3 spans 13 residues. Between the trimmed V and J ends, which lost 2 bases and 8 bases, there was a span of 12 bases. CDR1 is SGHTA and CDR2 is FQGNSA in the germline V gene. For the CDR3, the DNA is TGTGCCAGCAGCTTAATACCCGAGGGGGGCTACACCTTC. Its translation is CASSLIPEGGYTF.

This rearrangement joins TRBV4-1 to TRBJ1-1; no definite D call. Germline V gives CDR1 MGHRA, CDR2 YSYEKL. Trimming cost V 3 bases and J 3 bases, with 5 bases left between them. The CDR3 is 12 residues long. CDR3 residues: CASSQGYTEAFF. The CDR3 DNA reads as TGCGCCAGCAGCCAGGGTTACACTGAAGCTTTCTTT.

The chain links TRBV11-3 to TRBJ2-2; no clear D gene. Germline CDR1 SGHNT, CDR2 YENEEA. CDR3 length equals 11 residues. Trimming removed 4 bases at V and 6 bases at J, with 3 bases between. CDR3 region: CASSSSGELFF. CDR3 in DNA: TGTGCCAGCAGCTCCTCCGGGGAGCTGTTTTTT.

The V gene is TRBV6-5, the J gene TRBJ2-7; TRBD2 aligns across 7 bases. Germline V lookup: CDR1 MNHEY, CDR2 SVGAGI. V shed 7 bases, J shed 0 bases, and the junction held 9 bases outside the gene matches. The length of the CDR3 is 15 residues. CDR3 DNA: TGTGCCAGCATCCTAACGGCGGGGGACTCCTACGAGCAGTACTTC. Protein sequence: CASILTAGDSYEQYF.

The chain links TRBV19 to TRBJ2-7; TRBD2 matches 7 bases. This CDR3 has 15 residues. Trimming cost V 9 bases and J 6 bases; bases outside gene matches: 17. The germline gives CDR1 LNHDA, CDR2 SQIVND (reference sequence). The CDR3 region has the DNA TGTGCCAGCCGGGACCCTCGGGCAGCGGGGCGCGAGCAGTACTTC. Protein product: CASRDPRAAGREQYF. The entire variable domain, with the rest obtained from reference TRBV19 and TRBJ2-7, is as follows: DGGITQSPKYLFRKEGQNVTLSCEQNLNHDAMYWYRQDPGQGLRLIYYSQIVNDFQKGDIAEGYSVSREKKESFPLTVTSAQKNPTAFYLCASRDPRAAGREQYFGPGTRLTVT.

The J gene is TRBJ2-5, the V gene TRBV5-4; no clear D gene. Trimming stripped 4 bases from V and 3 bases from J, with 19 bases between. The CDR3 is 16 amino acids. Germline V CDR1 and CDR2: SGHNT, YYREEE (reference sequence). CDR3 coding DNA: TGTGCCAGCAGCCCCCAGCTAGGCTCCAAGAAAGAGACCCAGTACTTC. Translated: CASSPQLGSKKETQYF. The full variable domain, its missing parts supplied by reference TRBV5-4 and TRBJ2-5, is ETGVTQSPTHLIKTRGQQVTLRCSSQSGHNTVSWYQQALGQGPQFIFQYYREEENGRGNFPPRFSGLQFPNYSSELNVNALELDDSALYLCASSPQLGSKKETQYFGPGTRLLVL.

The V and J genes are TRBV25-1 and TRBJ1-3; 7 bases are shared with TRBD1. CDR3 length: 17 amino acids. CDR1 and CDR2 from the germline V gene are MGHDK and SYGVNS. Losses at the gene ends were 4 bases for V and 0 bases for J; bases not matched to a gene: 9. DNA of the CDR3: TGTGCCAGCAGTGGGTCGACAGGGAAGAGCTCTGGAAACACCATATATTTT. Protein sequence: CASSGSTGKSSGNTIYF.

CDR3 coding DNA: TGTGCCAGCAGCCCAAGCGGGAGGGCACAGTATTTT. Translated: CASSPSGRAQYF. The chain carries TRBV28 and TRBJ2-3, with 10 bases aligning to TRBD2. This CDR3 contains 12 residues. CDR1 and CDR2 from the germline V gene are MDHEN and SYDVKM. V gave up 6 bases and J gave up 12 bases; unmatched junction bases: 6.

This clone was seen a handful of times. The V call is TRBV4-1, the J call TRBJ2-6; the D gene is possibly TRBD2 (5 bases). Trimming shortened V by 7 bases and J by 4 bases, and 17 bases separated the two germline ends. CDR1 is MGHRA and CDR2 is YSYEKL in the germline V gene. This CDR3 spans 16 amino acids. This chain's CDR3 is CASTSHEPGGANVLTF. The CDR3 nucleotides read TGCGCCAGCACTTCACATGAACCGGGGGGGGCCAACGTCCTGACTTTC.